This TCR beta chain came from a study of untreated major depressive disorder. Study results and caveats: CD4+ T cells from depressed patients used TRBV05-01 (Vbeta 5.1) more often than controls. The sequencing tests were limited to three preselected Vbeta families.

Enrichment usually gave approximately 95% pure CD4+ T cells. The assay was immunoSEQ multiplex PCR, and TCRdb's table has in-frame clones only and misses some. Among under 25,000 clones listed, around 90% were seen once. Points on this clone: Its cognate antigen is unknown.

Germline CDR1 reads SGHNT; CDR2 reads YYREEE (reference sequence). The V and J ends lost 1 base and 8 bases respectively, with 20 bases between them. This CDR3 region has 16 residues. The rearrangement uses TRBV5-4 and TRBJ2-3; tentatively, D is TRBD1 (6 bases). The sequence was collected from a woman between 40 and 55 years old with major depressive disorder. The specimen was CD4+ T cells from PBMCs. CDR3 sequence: CASSLSGAQGIGTQYF. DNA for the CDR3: TGTGCCAGCAGCTTGTCAGGGGCGCAAGGGATCGGTACGCAGTATTTT.